This record covers a single T cell receptor beta chain. The V gene end was trimmed by 4 bases and the J gene end by 4 bases; junction bases not matched to a gene: 7. Germline V lookup: CDR1 SGHAT, CDR2 FQNNGV. The CDR3 has 15 amino acids. The entry originates in a study of T cell changes during pregnancy in multiple sclerosis. Assay used: immunoSEQ multiplex PCR; TCRdb lists only in-frame clones, some missing. The table shows roughly 35,000 clones, with 90% occurring only once. The rearrangement uses TRBV11-2 and TRBJ1-3, with 7 bases aligning to TRBD1. This TCR derives from a female donor with multiple sclerosis, enrolled in a pregnancy study. The source material was CD8+ T cells from peripheral blood mononuclear cells, sampled after pregnancy. The CDR3 sequence is CASSYSRGSGNTIYF. CDR3 DNA: TGTGCCAGCAGCTACTCCAGGGGGTCGGGAAACACCATATATTTT.